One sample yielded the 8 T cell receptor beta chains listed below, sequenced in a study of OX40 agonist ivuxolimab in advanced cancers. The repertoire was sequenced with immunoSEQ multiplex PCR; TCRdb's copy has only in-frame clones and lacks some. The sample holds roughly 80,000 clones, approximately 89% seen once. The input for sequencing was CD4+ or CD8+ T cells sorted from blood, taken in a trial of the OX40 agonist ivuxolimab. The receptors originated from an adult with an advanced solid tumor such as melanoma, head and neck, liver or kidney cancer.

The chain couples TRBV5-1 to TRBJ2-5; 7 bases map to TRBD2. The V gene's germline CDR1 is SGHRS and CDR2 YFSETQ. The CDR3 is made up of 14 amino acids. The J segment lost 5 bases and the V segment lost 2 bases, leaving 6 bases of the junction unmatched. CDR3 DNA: TGCGCCAGCAGCTTCGGACTAGGTGGGGAGACCCAGTACTTC. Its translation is CASSFGLGGETQYF.

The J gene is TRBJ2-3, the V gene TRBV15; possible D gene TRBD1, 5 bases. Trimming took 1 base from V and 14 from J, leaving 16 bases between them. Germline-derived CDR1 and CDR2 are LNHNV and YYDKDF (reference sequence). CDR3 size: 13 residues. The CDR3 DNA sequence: TGTGCCACCAGCAGAGCGGCCCCTGGGGCCCGGTATTTT. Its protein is CATSRAAPGARYF.

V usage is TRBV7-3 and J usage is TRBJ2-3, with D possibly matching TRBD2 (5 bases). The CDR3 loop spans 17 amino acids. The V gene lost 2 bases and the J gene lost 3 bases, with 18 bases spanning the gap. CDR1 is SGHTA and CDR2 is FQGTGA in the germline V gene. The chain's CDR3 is CASSLGRVGVRTDTQYF. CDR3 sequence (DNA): TGTGCCAGCAGCTTAGGGCGCGTCGGGGTGAGGACAGATACGCAGTATTTT.

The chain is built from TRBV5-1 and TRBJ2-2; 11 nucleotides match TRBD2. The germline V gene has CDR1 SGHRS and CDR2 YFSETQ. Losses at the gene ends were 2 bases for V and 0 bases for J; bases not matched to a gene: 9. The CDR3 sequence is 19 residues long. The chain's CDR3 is CASSFVLSGRAANTGELFF. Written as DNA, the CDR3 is TGCGCCAGCAGCTTTGTACTTAGCGGGAGGGCCGCGAACACCGGGGAGCTGTTTTTT.

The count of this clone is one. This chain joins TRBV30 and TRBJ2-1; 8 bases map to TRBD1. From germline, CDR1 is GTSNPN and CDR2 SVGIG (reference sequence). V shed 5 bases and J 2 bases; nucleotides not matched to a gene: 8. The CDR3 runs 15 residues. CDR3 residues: CAWLSDRATYNEQFF. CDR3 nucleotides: TGTGCCTGGCTTTCGGACAGGGCTACCTACAATGAGCAGTTCTTC.

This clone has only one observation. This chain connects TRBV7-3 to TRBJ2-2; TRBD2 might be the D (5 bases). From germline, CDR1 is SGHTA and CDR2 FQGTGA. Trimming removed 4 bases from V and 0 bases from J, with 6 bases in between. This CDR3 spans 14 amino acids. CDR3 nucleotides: TGTGCCAGCAGCTCGAGGGCGAACACCGGGGAGCTGTTTTTT. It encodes CASSSRANTGELFF.

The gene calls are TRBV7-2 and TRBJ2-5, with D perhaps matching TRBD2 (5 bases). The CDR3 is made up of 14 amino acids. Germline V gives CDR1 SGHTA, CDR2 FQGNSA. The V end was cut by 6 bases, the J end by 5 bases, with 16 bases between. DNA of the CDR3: TGTGCCAGCAGTCCTCGGGGAGCTGGTGAGACCCAGTACTTC. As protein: CASSPRGAGETQYF.

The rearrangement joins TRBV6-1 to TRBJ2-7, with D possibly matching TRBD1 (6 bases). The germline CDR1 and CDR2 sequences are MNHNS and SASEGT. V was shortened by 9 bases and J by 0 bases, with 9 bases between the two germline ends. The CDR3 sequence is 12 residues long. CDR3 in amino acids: CARMDSSYEQYF. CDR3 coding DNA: TGTGCCAGAATGGACAGCTCCTACGAGCAGTACTTC.